Presented here are 8 T cell receptor beta chains from one specimen sequenced in a study of response to subunit inactivated influenza vaccine. MiXCR, run by TCRdb on the RT-PCR reads, gives a single entry per CDR3 protein. The repertoire holds 500,000 to 600,000 distinct CDR3 sequences, around 10% seen once, with roughly 11% in the top ten. The data also belong to a second study, concerning T cells expressing NK-cell markers. That source adds: What made the TCR beta cDNA was 5'RACE template switching with UMIs.

The sequences come from PBMCs from blood, collected on the day of vaccination. The receptors shown here come from a man aged 50-59 years who received an inactivated influenza vaccine.

The CDR3 loop is CASSLLPRTNTGELFF. The CDR3 region has the DNA TGTGCCAGCAGCCTCCTCCCCCGGACAAACACCGGGGAGCTGTTTTTT. V and J are TRBV7-2 and TRBJ2-2, with D perhaps matching TRBD1 (5 bases). The CDR3 spans 16 residues. The V end was cut by 5 bases, the J end by 2 bases, with 15 bases between. The germline gives CDR1 SGHTA, CDR2 FQGNSA.

This chain uses TRBV20-1 with TRBJ2-5, with D tentatively TRBD2 (6 bases). V dropped 4 bases and J dropped 0 bases, with 12 bases sitting between them. This CDR3 contains 14 residues. Per the germline V gene, CDR1 is DFQATT and CDR2 is SNEGSKA (reference sequence). The CDR3 sequence: CSATGSQYQETQYF. The CDR3 region has the DNA TGCAGTGCTACCGGGAGTCAGTACCAAGAGACCCAGTACTTC.

This clonotype was recorded once. Being one base from a much bigger clone, this may be a read error. The rearrangement joins TRBV29-1 to TRBJ2-3, with 8 bases that match TRBD2. Germline-derived CDR1 and CDR2 are SQVTM and ANQGSEA. CDR3 size: 13 residues. As DNA, the CDR3 is TGCAGCGTATTTAGCGGGGACACAGGTACGCAGTATTTT. Translating gives CSVFSGDTGTQYF.

The chain couples TRBV5-1 to TRBJ2-1; D call uncertain. Trimming pared 4 bases from V and 1 base from J, leaving 12 bases between. Looked up from germline, CDR1 is SGHRS and CDR2 is YFSETQ. The CDR3 is made up of 15 amino acids. The CDR3 region has the DNA TGCGCCAGCAGCCCCGGGCAGACTTCCTACAATGAGCAGTTCTTC. Encoded protein: CASSPGQTSYNEQFF. Drawing the rest from reference TRBV5-1 and TRBJ2-1, the complete variable domain is KAGVTQTPRYLIKTRGQQVTLSCSPISGHRSVSWYQQTPGQGLQFLFEYFSETQRNKGNFPGRFSGRQFSNSRSEMNVSTLELGDSALYLCASSPGQTSYNEQFFGPGTRLTVL.

This clonotype has a handful of counts. This chain joins TRBV12-3 or TRBV12-4 and TRBJ1-2; D call uncertain. This CDR3 is 14 amino acids long. Trimming cost V 5 bases and J 8 bases, with 18 bases left between them. The CDR3 DNA sequence: TGTGCCAGCAGTCCAAACATCAGAGCCAGCGGCTACACCTTC. As protein: CASSPNIRASGYTF.

The chain couples TRBV28 to TRBJ2-7; 11 positions agree with TRBD2. Trimming removed 2 bases from V and 2 bases from J; junction bases left unmatched: 8. Germline V gives CDR1 MDHEN, CDR2 SYDVKM. The CDR3 totals 17 residues. The CDR3 protein is CASSLTSGRSSTYEQYF. CDR3 in DNA: TGTGCCAGCAGTTTAACTAGCGGGAGATCCTCTACCTACGAGCAGTACTTC.

This clonotype was detected a few times. The chain has TRBV29-1 and TRBJ2-2; 8 nucleotides line up with TRBD2. The J segment lost 5 bases and the V segment lost 6 bases, leaving 5 bases of the junction unmatched. Per germline, CDR1 SQVTM and CDR2 ANQGSEA. CDR3 length: 13 amino acids. The CDR3 loop is CSVGTRQTGELFF. The CDR3, as DNA: TGCAGCGTCGGGACTAGACAGACCGGGGAGCTGTTTTTT.

Only a few counts were recorded for this clonotype. DNA for the CDR3: TGTGCCAGCAGCCAAGCTCGCGGGAGGATGGAAGAGACCCAGTACTTC. Encoded protein: CASSQARGRMEETQYF. The V gene is TRBV4-2, the J gene TRBJ2-5; the match to TRBD2 covers 8 bases. This CDR3 contains 16 residues. Losses at the gene ends were 1 base for V and 3 bases for J; bases not matched to a gene: 7. Looked up from germline, CDR1 is LGHNA and CDR2 is YNFKEQ.